This T cell receptor (beta chain) was sequenced for a study of CD8 T cells in Susac syndrome. General study findings and limits: The study conceded that relatively few individuals underwent its TCR sequencing and HLA analysis.

Germline loops: CDR1 SQVTM, CDR2 ANQGSEA. Trimming left V 3 bases short and J 0 bases short, with 11 bases between. The CDR3 contains 14 residues. Sequencing of TCR beta was undertaken in CD8+ and CD4+ T cells derived from blood. The authors negatively isolated CD8+ and CD4+ T cells and FACS-enriched TEMRA cells. Concerning this clonotype itself: Its antigen remains unidentified.

The authors reverse transcribed roughly 0.5 to 1 ug RNA with random hexamers. TCR beta CDR3 was amplified by immunoSEQ covering 54 Vbeta and 13 Jbeta. TCRdb reanalysed the immunoSEQ multiplex PCR reads using MiXCR and keeps one entry per CDR3 protein. The sample lists roughly 180,000 distinct CDR3 sequences, around 94% occurring once. What was sequenced was CD4+ T cells from PBMCs. The source of this sequence is a human donor in good health. V is TRBV29-1 and J is TRBJ1-1; D remains unclear. CDR3 DNA sequence: TGCAGCGTTGATCAAAGATCGTTGAACACTGAAGCTTTCTTT. Its protein is CSVDQRSLNTEAFF.